These 12 T cell receptor beta chains share one sample of origin, sequenced in a study of early stage breast cancer tumors. The data were produced by immunoSEQ multiplex PCR, yet TCRdb's version contains in-frame clones alone and is incomplete. Of more than 60,000 clones in the sample, 65% to 80% were seen once. Sequencing was done on a sample of blood. All receptors come from a person in their 60s with breast cancer.

V usage is TRBV7-2 and J usage is TRBJ2-3; D uncertain. CDR1 and CDR2 (germline): SGHTA, FQGNSA. Trimming stripped 3 bases from V and 5 bases from J, with 6 bases between. This CDR3 has 12 amino acids. This chain's CDR3 is CASSFLKDTQYF. The CDR3 DNA follows: TGTGCCAGCAGCTTTCTCAAAGATACGCAGTATTTT.

The V and J genes are TRBV5-1 and TRBJ1-1; D is uncertain. The V end was cut by 0 bases, the J end by 7 bases, with 7 bases between. The CDR3 is 12 amino acids. The germline gives CDR1 SGHRS, CDR2 YFSETQ. The CDR3 sequence is CASSLDQFEAFF. In DNA form, the CDR3 reads TGCGCCAGCAGCTTGGATCAATTTGAAGCTTTCTTT.

The genes are TRBV6-5 and TRBJ2-4, with D possibly called TRBD1 or TRBD2 (6 bases each). CDR1 is MNHEY, CDR2 SVGAGI, per germline. Trimming removed 8 bases at V and 0 bases at J, with 11 bases between. This CDR3 contains 14 residues. The CDR3 sequence: CASGRGLAKNIQYF. The CDR3 region has the DNA TGTGCCAGCGGACGGGGGCTAGCCAAAAACATTCAGTACTTC.

The V and J genes are TRBV21-1 and TRBJ2-7; the table names TRBD2, a call not compared with the DNA. TRBV21-1 has pseudogene status. The CDR3 has 16 amino acids. DNA for the CDR3: TGTGCCAGCAGCGCTTTAATAGCCTCCTCCGGTTCGGTGCAGTACTTC. It yields the protein CASSALIASSGSVQYF.

The chain carries TRBV5-1 and TRBJ2-7; D ambiguous. The CDR3 covers 15 residues. The V end was cut by 0 bases, the J end by 3 bases, with 13 bases between. The germline gives CDR1 SGHRS, CDR2 YFSETQ. In nucleotides, the CDR3 is TGCGCCAGCAGCTTGGGTGGGGTAGGCTTCTACGAGCAGTACTTC. It translates to CASSLGGVGFYEQYF.

The chain recombines TRBV18 with TRBJ2-5, with TRBD2 identical over 11 bases. Germline CDR1 KGHSH, CDR2 LQKENI. The CDR3 totals 18 residues. The V gene end was trimmed by 1 base and the J gene end by 5 bases; junction bases not matched to a gene: 12. DNA for the CDR3: TGTGCCAGCTCACCACTCTTAGCGGGAGGGCCCGGCGGGGAGACCCAGTACTTC. This codes for CASSPLLAGGPGGETQYF.

This rearrangement joins TRBV30 to TRBJ2-7; TRBD1 agrees at 7 bases. Germline values: CDR1 GTSNPN, CDR2 SVGIG (reference sequence). The V gene end was trimmed by 2 bases and the J gene end by 2 bases; junction bases not matched to a gene: 12. The CDR3 totals 16 residues. The CDR3 DNA follows: TGTGCCTGGAGTCCACTTTTGACAGGGACCACCTACGAGCAGTACTTC. Translation gives CAWSPLLTGTTYEQYF.

V and J are TRBV27 and TRBJ2-3; D may be TRBD2 (5 bases). The CDR3 sequence is 15 residues long. Trimming stripped 6 bases from V and 4 bases from J, with 17 bases between. CDR1 and CDR2 (germline): MNHEY, SMNVEV (reference sequence). The CDR3 region has the DNA TGTGCCAGCAGGAGGGCGTACCCTAGGGCAGATACGCAGTATTTT. Translation: CASRRAYPRADTQYF.

This chain connects TRBV7-6 to TRBJ1-2; possible D gene TRBD1, 5 bases. The V end lost 5 bases, the J end lost 7 bases, and 14 bases lay between the germline ends. CDR1 and CDR2 from the germline V gene are SGHVS and FNYEAQ. CDR3 length equals 13 residues. CDR3 protein: CASSPQPDIGYTF. In DNA form, the CDR3 reads TGTGCCAGCAGCCCACAGCCGGACATTGGCTACACCTTC.

This chain connects TRBV19 to TRBJ1-3; D gene unclear. The V gene lost 2 bases and the J gene lost 8 bases, with 7 bases spanning the gap. This CDR3 has 12 amino acids. Germline assignment: CDR1 LNHDA and CDR2 SQIVND (reference sequence). DNA of the CDR3: TGTGCCAGTAGTATACCGGCAGACACCATATATTTT. Translation gives CASSIPADTIYF. The variable domain in full, with the rest retrieved from reference TRBV19 and TRBJ1-3, is DGGITQSPKYLFRKEGQNVTLSCEQNLNHDAMYWYRQDPGQGLRLIYYSQIVNDFQKGDIAEGYSVSREKKESFPLTVTSAQKNPTAFYLCASSIPADTIYFGEGSWLTVV.

V usage is TRBV6-6 and J usage is TRBJ1-5; 7 positions agree with TRBD1. V shed 2 bases and J 7 bases; nucleotides not matched to a gene: 2. This CDR3 spans 13 amino acids. Germline V gene data show CDR1 as MNHNY and CDR2 as SVGAGI (reference sequence). The CDR3 loop is CASSYTGDQPQHF. CDR3 nucleotides: TGTGCCAGCAGTTACACAGGGGACCAGCCCCAGCATTTT.

This chain joins TRBV9 and TRBJ1-1, with D perhaps TRBD1 (5 bases). The V end was cut by 7 bases, the J end by 1 base, with 11 bases between. The CDR3 sequence is 13 residues long. CDR1 SGDLS and CDR2 YYNGEE come from the germline V gene. For the CDR3, the DNA is TGTGCCAGCGGTCAGGGCTGGAACACTGAAGCTTTCTTT. Translating it yields CASGQGWNTEAFF.